Each of the 30 T cell receptor beta chains below was sequenced from the same sample in a study of shared clonotypes between healthy human individuals. Method: immunoSEQ multiplex PCR; TCRdb's copy keeps in-frame clones and lacks some. The table has roughly 890,000 clones, approximately 92% seen once; the top ten hold nearly 25%. Naive CD8 cells lacked CD45RO, underwent positive selection for CCR7 and left out terminally differentiated effector memory CD45RA+ cells. The sequenced sample was naive CD8+ T cells sorted from blood. The receptor source for this set is a young man in good health.

This chain joins TRBV5-1 and TRBJ1-2; D is unresolved. Germline V lookup: CDR1 SGHRS, CDR2 YFSETQ. The CDR3 has 12 residues. The ends were cut back, 0 bases at V and 4 bases at J, with 4 bases in the middle. The CDR3, as DNA: TGCGCCAGCAGCTTGGACAGCTATGGCTACACCTTC. The encoded protein is CASSLDSYGYTF.

The rearrangement links TRBV19 to TRBJ2-3, with unresolved D. V was cut by 6 bases and J by 2 bases, with 9 bases left in between. Germline CDR1 is LNHDA and CDR2 is SQIVND (reference sequence). The CDR3 has 13 amino acids. The CDR3 spells CASSESYTDTQYF. The CDR3 DNA follows: TGTGCCAGTAGCGAATCTTACACAGATACGCAGTATTTT.

The J gene is TRBJ1-5, the V gene TRBV14; a possible D gene is TRBD1 (5 bases). The CDR3 has 19 amino acids. The germline V gene encodes CDR1 SGHDN and CDR2 FVKESK. The V and J ends lost 1 base and 0 bases respectively, with 19 bases between them. Here the CDR3 reads CASSQVGRPGNYSNQPQHF. The CDR3 region has the DNA TGTGCCAGCAGCCAAGTGGGACGTCCGGGTAATTATAGCAATCAGCCCCAGCATTTT.

The chain combines TRBV7-9 with TRBJ1-2; 10 bases align to TRBD1. The J segment lost 4 bases and the V segment lost 3 bases, leaving 8 bases of the junction unmatched. The germline gives CDR1 SEHNR, CDR2 FQNEAQ (reference sequence). The CDR3 sequence is 16 residues long. The CDR3 region has the DNA TGTGCCAGCAGCTTGGCTGGACAGGGGGTTGCCTATGGCTACACCTTC. As protein: CASSLAGQGVAYGYTF.

This clone was picked up one time. The chain joins TRBV27 to TRBJ2-1; TRBD2 aligns across 14 bases. CDR1 and CDR2 from the germline V gene are MNHEY and SMNVEV (reference sequence). Trimming removed 2 bases from V and 15 bases from J; junction bases left unmatched: 6. This CDR3 is built from 14 residues. CDR3 nucleotide sequence: TGTGCCAGCAGTTTAGGGACTAGCGGGAGCACACTGTTCTTC. Its translation: CASSLGTSGSTLFF.

J is TRBJ1-1 and V is TRBV19; the match to TRBD1 covers 9 bases. CDR1 is LNHDA and CDR2 is SQIVND in the germline V gene (reference sequence). The CDR3 contains 19 residues. V was pared by 9 bases and J by 3 bases, with 23 bases of the junction left unmatched. CDR3 sequence (DNA): TGTGCCAGCCGTCCGGGACAGGGCTTACTCCCCCCAACCGACACTGAAGCTTTCTTT. Its translation is CASRPGQGLLPPTDTEAFF.

The chain has TRBV28 and TRBJ1-5; TRBD1 aligns across 9 bases. From germline, CDR1 is MDHEN and CDR2 SYDVKM. The CDR3 sequence is 16 residues long. The V segment lost 2 bases and the J segment 4 bases; nucleotides outside the gene matches: 6. As DNA, the CDR3 is TGTGCCAGCAGTTTACGCGGGACAGGGATAAATCAGCCCCAGCATTTT. Translated: CASSLRGTGINQPQHF.

This clone has a single count. J is TRBJ2-2 and V is TRBV6-4, with 7 bases matching TRBD2. CDR1 and CDR2 (germline): MRHNA, SNTAGT. There are 14 residues in the CDR3. With V trimmed by 8 bases and J by 1 base, 4 bases remained unmatched. CDR3 sequence reads: CASRAGVNTGELFF. CDR3 bases: TGTGCCAGCCGCGCGGGAGTGAACACCGGGGAGCTGTTTTTT.

The V and J genes are TRBV7-9 and TRBJ2-7; the D gene is possibly TRBD2 (5 bases). CDR1 and CDR2 from the germline V gene are SEHNR and FQNEAQ (reference sequence). Trimming took off 5 bases at V and 7 bases at J, with 18 bases between the two ends. The CDR3 contains 14 residues. CDR3 sequence: CASSPTDRTGEQYF. CDR3 sequence (DNA): TGTGCCAGCAGCCCCACCGACCGGACGGGAGAGCAGTACTTC.

The J gene is TRBJ2-2, the V gene TRBV28, with 9 nucleotides matching TRBD2. The CDR3 is made up of 15 amino acids. J lost 6 bases, V lost 1 base, and 3 bases had no gene match. Germline lookup yields CDR1 MDHEN and CDR2 SYDVKM. The CDR3 bases are TGTGCCAGCAGTTTATTTACTAGCGGGCCCGGGGAGCTGTTTTTT. This encodes CASSLFTSGPGELFF. Full variable domain (missing parts from reference TRBV28 and TRBJ2-2): DVKVTQSSRYLVKRTGEKVFLECVQDMDHENMFWYRQDPGLGLRLIYFSYDVKMKEKGDIPEGYSVSREKKERFSLILESASTNQTSMYLCASSLFTSGPGELFFGEGSRLTVL.

Notes on this clone: Other DNA sequences within the sample encode an identical CDR3. This sequence joins TRBV5-1 and TRBJ2-1; 7 bases match TRBD1. This CDR3 is built from 14 residues. Germline values: CDR1 SGHRS, CDR2 YFSETQ. V shed 5 bases, J shed 0 bases, and the junction held 2 bases outside the gene matches. The CDR3 DNA sequence: TGCGCCAGCAGGGGGGACAGCTCCTACAATGAGCAGTTCTTC. It specifies CASRGDSSYNEQFF.

V and J are TRBV4-1 and TRBJ2-2, with D possibly matching TRBD2 (6 bases). Germline assignment: CDR1 MGHRA and CDR2 YSYEKL. The V end lost 4 bases, the J end lost 6 bases, and 9 bases lay between the germline ends. The CDR3 is 13 amino acids. This chain's CDR3 is CASSRREPGELFF. In DNA, the CDR3 is TGCGCCAGCAGCCGCCGGGAGCCCGGGGAGCTGTTTTTT.

V gene TRBV6-6 combines with J gene TRBJ1-5; D might be TRBD1 (5 bases). Germline values: CDR1 MNHNY, CDR2 SVGAGI (reference sequence). This CDR3 has 16 amino acids. The ends were cut back, 7 bases at V and 0 bases at J, with 16 bases in the middle. CDR3 loop: CASTKWSGDSNQPQHF. The CDR3 DNA reads as TGTGCCAGCACCAAATGGTCGGGGGATAGCAATCAGCCCCAGCATTTT.

About this clone: In the same sample, other DNA sequences code for this CDR3. The CDR3 DNA sequence: TGTGCCAGCAGTTTACTAGGAGATTCCTACGAGCAGTACTTC. This sequence encodes CASSLLGDSYEQYF. The genes are TRBV27 and TRBJ2-7; D gene uncertain. Trimming shortened V by 2 bases and J by 1 base, and 9 bases separated the two germline ends. The CDR3 covers 14 residues. Germline-derived CDR1 and CDR2 are MNHEY and SMNVEV (reference sequence).

The chain uses TRBV27 and TRBJ2-1; the match to TRBD1 covers 8 bases. From germline, CDR1 is MNHEY and CDR2 SMNVEV (reference sequence). This CDR3 is 13 amino acids long. J was trimmed by 9 bases and V by 5 bases; bases with no gene match: 6. CDR3 DNA sequence: TGTGCCAGCAGTCCAGGGACAGGTTCTGAGCAGTTCTTC. The encoded protein is CASSPGTGSEQFF.

This clone was counted once. V usage is TRBV7-9 and J usage is TRBJ2-5; D ambiguous. The CDR3 covers 16 residues. Germline CDR1 SEHNR, CDR2 FQNEAQ (reference sequence). V lost 0 bases, J lost 3 bases, and 14 bases lay in between. CDR3 sequence: CASSLANKGRKETQYF. In nucleotides, the CDR3 is TGTGCCAGCAGCTTAGCTAACAAGGGAAGGAAAGAGACCCAGTACTTC. The full variable domain, in which reference TRBV7-9 and TRBJ2-5 provide the parts outside the CDR3, is DTGVSQNPRHKITKRGQNVTFRCDPISEHNRLYWYRQTLGQGPEFLTYFQNEAQLEKSRLLSDRFSAERPKGSFSTLEIQRTEQGDSAMYLCASSLANKGRKETQYFGPGTRLLVL.

The genes are TRBV14 and TRBJ2-1; D not certain. The CDR3 runs 15 residues. Germline V gene lookup returns CDR1 SGHDN and CDR2 FVKESK. Trimming stripped 4 bases from V and 2 bases from J, with 12 bases between. DNA for the CDR3: TGTGCCAGCAGCCCCGGGCAGATGACCTACAATGAGCAGTTCTTC. Translated: CASSPGQMTYNEQFF. The entire variable domain, with the rest obtained from reference TRBV14 and TRBJ2-1, is as follows: EAGVTQFPSHSVIEKGQTVTLRCDPISGHDNLYWYRRVMGKEIKFLLHFVKESKQDESGMPNNRFLAERTGGTYSTLKVQPAELEDSGVYFCASSPGQMTYNEQFFGPGTRLTVL.

V usage is TRBV6-1 and J usage is TRBJ2-3; D ambiguous. V was clipped by 4 bases and J by 0 bases, with 8 bases between them. CDR1 is MNHNS, CDR2 SASEGT, per germline. CDR3 length: 14 amino acids. The CDR3 here is CASSGRGSTDTQYF. The CDR3 coding sequence is TGTGCCAGCAGTGGGCGAGGTAGCACAGATACGCAGTATTTT.

The rearrangement links TRBV11-2 to TRBJ2-1; TRBD2 matches 7 bases. J was trimmed by 3 bases and V by 2 bases; bases with no gene match: 7. CDR1 and CDR2 from the germline V gene are SGHAT and FQNNGV. The CDR3 has 16 residues. The CDR3 reads CASSLTASGNYNEQFF. For the CDR3, the DNA is TGTGCCAGCAGCTTAACGGCTAGCGGAAACTACAATGAGCAGTTCTTC.

This chain links TRBV4-1 with TRBJ2-3; D not resolved. This CDR3 is 14 amino acids long. The V gene's germline CDR1 is MGHRA and CDR2 YSYEKL. V was pared by 4 bases and J by 4 bases, with 12 bases between. CDR3 in amino acids: CASSPQPAPDTQYF. The CDR3 coding sequence is TGCGCCAGCAGCCCCCAACCCGCGCCAGATACGCAGTATTTT.

This chain uses TRBV9 with TRBJ2-1; 7 nucleotides match TRBD1. V shed 0 bases and J 8 bases; nucleotides not matched to a gene: 5. Germline-derived CDR1 and CDR2 are SGDLS and YYNGEE. The CDR3 sequence is 14 residues long. The CDR3 DNA is TGTGCCAGCAGCGTAGAGGGACAGTTGGATGAGCAGTTCTTC. The encoded protein is CASSVEGQLDEQFF. Variable domain in full (rest from reference TRBV9 and TRBJ2-1): DSGVTQTPKHLITATGQRVTLRCSPRSGDLSVYWYQQSLDQGLQFLIQYYNGEERAKGNILERFSAQQFPDLHSELNLSSLELGDSALYFCASSVEGQLDEQFFGPGTRLTVL.

The chain recombines TRBV7-8 with TRBJ2-1; no clear D. The CDR3 runs to 15 residues. In germline, CDR1 is SGHVS, CDR2 FQNEAQ. V lost 5 bases, J lost 1 base, and 12 bases lay in between. This CDR3 is CASSDLLNSYNEQFF. The CDR3 bases are TGTGCCAGCAGCGATTTACTCAATTCCTACAATGAGCAGTTCTTC.

The rearrangement joins TRBV7-9 to TRBJ2-5; D is possibly TRBD2 (5 bases). This CDR3 has 15 residues. In germline, CDR1 is SEHNR, CDR2 FQNEAQ (reference sequence). V lost 9 bases and J 1 base, leaving 18 bases between the germline ends. The CDR3 nucleotides read TGTGCCAGTAAGTCGTTGGCGAGGGTCCAAGAGACCCAGTACTTC. Translating gives CASKSLARVQETQYF.

This clone has just one count. A junction end diverges from the germline sequence, so it may reflect a read error. V gene TRBV10-3 combines with J gene TRBJ2-7; 10 bases fit TRBD1. From germline, CDR1 is ENHRY and CDR2 SYGVKD. The CDR3 loop spans 13 amino acids. The CDR3 region has the DNA TGTGCCACCCGACAGGGGGCGGAGGGCGAGGAGTACTTC. It yields the protein CATRQGAEGEEYF.

CDR3 sequence reads: CASSYGPISVRDTQYF. In DNA form, the CDR3 reads TGTGCCAGCAGTTATGGCCCGATTAGTGTTAGAGATACGCAGTATTTT. The genes are TRBV28 and TRBJ2-3, with D unclear. The CDR3 loop spans 16 amino acids. Deletions cut 4 bases from V and 5 bases from J, with 19 bases between. Germline-derived CDR1 and CDR2 are MDHEN and SYDVKM.

This chain uses TRBV27 with TRBJ2-7; tentatively, D is TRBD2 (5 bases). Germline V gives CDR1 MNHEY, CDR2 SMNVEV (reference sequence). V was cut by 4 bases and J by 3 bases, with 13 bases left in between. The CDR3 is 14 residues long. CDR3: CASSSDSRVYEQYF. The CDR3 DNA reads TGTGCCAGCAGTTCGGACTCAAGGGTCTACGAGCAGTACTTC.

The chain is built from TRBV15 and TRBJ2-1, with unresolved D. The germline V and J ends were trimmed by 1 base and 2 bases, with 9 bases remaining between them. CDR1 and CDR2 (germline): LNHNV, YYDKDF (reference sequence). CDR3 length equals 15 residues. CDR3 DNA sequence: TGTGCCACCAGCAGAGGGGTAGTTACCTACAATGAGCAGTTCTTC. This sequence encodes CATSRGVVTYNEQFF. The whole variable domain, filled in from reference TRBV15 and TRBJ2-1, reads DAMVIQNPRYQVTQFGKPVTLSCSQTLNHNVMYWYQQKSSQAPKLLFHYYDKDFNNEADTPDNFQSRRPNTSFCFLDIRSPGLGDTAMYLCATSRGVVTYNEQFFGPGTRLTVL.

The count of this clone is one. The V gene is TRBV4-2, the J gene TRBJ2-7; TRBD1 or TRBD2 may be the D gene (5 bases each). The CDR3 runs to 13 residues. Germline V CDR1 and CDR2: LGHNA, YNFKEQ. V lost 0 bases, J lost 5 bases, and 8 bases lay in between. The CDR3 DNA follows: TGTGCCAGCAGCCAAGAAGGGACCCACGAGCAGTACTTC. Its translation: CASSQEGTHEQYF.

Of note for this clone: Other DNA sequences within the sample encode an identical CDR3. DNA of the CDR3: TGTGCCAGCAGCCAATCGTGGACAGGTTCGACATACGAGCAGTACTTC. As protein: CASSQSWTGSTYEQYF. The chain couples TRBV16 to TRBJ2-7; 7 nucleotides agree with TRBD1. V lost 0 bases and J lost 4; bases outside the gene matches: 9. CDR3 length equals 16 residues. Germline V CDR1 and CDR2: KGHSY, FQNENV. The full variable domain, its missing parts supplied by reference TRBV16 and TRBJ2-7, is GEEVAQTPKHLVRGEGQKAKLYCAPIKGHSYVFWYQQVLKNEFKFLISFQNENVFDETGMPKERFSAKCLPNSPCSLEIQATKLEDSAVYFCASSQSWTGSTYEQYFGPGTRLTVT.

This sequence joins TRBV29-1 and TRBJ2-7, with 13 bases that match TRBD2. Germline loops: CDR1 SQVTM, CDR2 ANQGSEA. V shed 6 bases and J 3 bases; nucleotides not matched to a gene: 14. This CDR3 is built from 17 residues. The CDR3 loop is CSVWTSGSEPLFYEQYF. As DNA, the CDR3 is TGCAGCGTCTGGACTAGCGGGAGCGAGCCCCTATTCTACGAGCAGTACTTC.